The TCR beta chain under discussion was sequenced for a study of robustness of blood B and T cell sequencing listed by TCRdb under 2018. Broadly, across the study: The goal of the study was to find out how much peripheral blood is required to reliably describe the TCRbeta and IgG repertoires of an individual. Two replicate TCRbeta cDNA libraries were prepared from one shared RNA pool from a single 10 ml draw, serving as technical replicates. In each of the roughly ten independently drawn blood samples, both the TCRbeta and the IgG repertoires were quantified.

Inclusive of the bounding cysteine and phenylalanine, the CDR3 is 14 residues long. Only the CDR3 part of the read is kept: 42 bases, read in frame from the first base. The CDR1 and CDR2 encoded by the germline V gene are MDHEN and SYDVKM. Trimming removed 4 bases from V and 4 bases from J, leaving 11 bases between the germline ends. TCRbeta repertoires were quantified from mRNA rather than genomic DNA, which captures expressed receptors. Without cell sorting, buffy coat leukocytes were collected into Trizol, and RNA was extracted using the Direct-zol RNA MiniPrep Plus kit. EDTA blood tubes were centrifuged immediately at 4°C to separate plasma, buffy coat and red blood cells. In the case of this clonotype: Its recognized antigen is unknown. Base qualities are missing; no much larger clone stands one base away.

Receptor amplification or capture employed PCR. The reads were generated on an Illumina MiSeq. cDNA was synthesized with SMARTScribe reverse transcriptase and a 5' template-switch oligo that added a universal priming site. A 12-nucleotide random unique molecular identifier (UMI) was carried by the template-switch oligo, and each cDNA molecule was tagged with this UMI. Chain-specific reverse primers targeted TCRbeta transcripts during reverse transcription. Uracil DNA glycosylase treatment removed residual template-switch adapters, and cDNA was purified with a Qiagen MinElute kit. The first PCR ran for approximately 20 cycles with KAPA HiFi HotStart ReadyMix and step-out primers, divided among four 50 microliter reactions. Before any further amplification, the products of the first-round PCR were gel-purified. Illumina Nextera adapters were attached in a second PCR of 7 to 8 cycles, and the libraries were then purified and pooled. The UMI barcode for each TCRbeta molecule was captured by a 50-nucleotide 5' read. For the original study's pipeline: Reads were grouped by UMI into consensus reads using the MIGEC toolkit. PEAR was used to merge forward and reverse consensus reads, producing the final reads. A custom decontamination script removed identical UMI-sequence pairs shared across libraries, treating them as cross-sample contamination. V(D)J assignment and CDR3 extraction were performed with MIGMAP, a wrapper around IgBLAST. TCR clonotypes were defined by identical V gene, J gene and CDR3 amino acid sequence; CDR1 and CDR2 were not sequenced. The public reads were reprocessed in TCRdb via fastp at Q25 and MiXCR, keeping in-frame beta chains. Each CDR3 protein appears once, grouped with its most common genes and DNA. The V and J calls follow TCRdb's processing rather than the paper's. Across this sample there are roughly 1,600 distinct CDR3 sequences, with about half seen only once. Together, the top ten hold about 36% of the sample.

Paper-wide results and their limitations: The TCRbeta rarefaction curves did not fully level off, which suggests either under-sequencing or many low-abundance clonotypes. EDTA tubes required immediate fractionation, limiting use in multi-site collections. When 3 or 4 tubes (about 27-45 ml blood) were combined, saturation was approached in coverage of the top 10,000 TCRbeta clonotypes. Between the technical replicate libraries, nearly 95% of the top 10,000 TCRbeta clonotypes in one library were also present in the other library. No improvement in the overlap of rare TCRbeta clonotypes was observed when tubes were pooled, implying that much larger blood volumes would be needed for rare TCRbeta clonotypes to be captured. The 1,000 most abundant TCRbeta clonotypes from the pooled draws were found in every single 10 ml sample. Evidence of cross-contamination, likely caused by batch processing, was seen in one pair of TCRbeta libraries, and the UMI-sequence pairs shared between the two libraries were removed.

The chain uses TRBV28 and TRBJ2-1, with no reliable assignment of the D segment. The receptor comes from a human donor in good health. Sequenced: peripheral blood. The CDR3 region: CASSSTQAYNEQFF. The bases are TGTGCCAGCAGTTCAACACAAGCTTACAATGAGCAGTTCTTC.